The 23 T cell receptor beta chains given below trace back to one sample, sequenced in a study of blood T cells in healthy people across ages. Primed by a sample-barcoded 5' primer and a J-beta primer mix, a second PCR proceeded for roughly 6 to 12 cycles. Via MiXCR, TCRdb re-called the 5' RACE reads, giving one row per CDR3 protein. In the table there are approximately 780,000 distinct CDR3 sequences, around 25% of which are singletons. These records were also assigned to another study, of T cells of mothers and their children.

Sequencing input: blood. The receptors here all came from a boy aged 5-17 years in good health.

This clonotype showed up just a few times. The J gene is TRBJ2-7, the V gene TRBV28; possibly TRBD1 or TRBD2 for D (5 bases each). Germline loops: CDR1 MDHEN, CDR2 SYDVKM. V lost 5 bases and J 10 bases, leaving 21 bases between the germline ends. The CDR3 consists of 14 residues. DNA of the CDR3: TGTGCCAGCAGTCCCCGGGACCTTCGGTTGGCCCAGTACTTC. This gives the protein CASSPRDLRLAQYF. The variable domain in full, with the rest retrieved from reference TRBV28 and TRBJ2-7, is DVKVTQSSRYLVKRTGEKVFLECVQDMDHENMFWYRQDPGLGLRLIYFSYDVKMKEKGDIPEGYSVSREKKERFSLILESASTNQTSMYLCASSPRDLRLAQYFGPGTRLTVT.

The gene calls are TRBV5-1 and TRBJ2-1; 8 bases are shared with TRBD1. CDR3 length: 16 residues. CDR1 and CDR2 (germline): SGHRS, YFSETQ. V was pared by 2 bases and J by 4 bases, with 8 bases of the junction left unmatched. The CDR3 protein is CASSFARQGLYNEQFF. The CDR3 nucleotides are TGCGCCAGCAGCTTTGCCCGACAGGGGTTGTACAATGAGCAGTTCTTC.

The genes are TRBV2 and TRBJ2-7; D gene unclear. Trimming removed 3 bases at V and 0 bases at J, with 6 bases between. CDR3 length equals 13 residues. Per the germline V gene, CDR1 is SNHLY and CDR2 is FYNNEI. The CDR3 sequence is CASSDSVSYEQYF. CDR3 bases: TGTGCCAGCAGTGACTCTGTCTCCTACGAGCAGTACTTC.

The chain combines TRBV28 with TRBJ1-1; D gene uncertain. Per germline, CDR1 MDHEN and CDR2 SYDVKM. This CDR3 has 11 amino acids. The V end lost 4 bases, the J end lost 11 bases, and 11 bases lay between the germline ends. The CDR3: CASSSPPMAFF. As DNA, the CDR3 is TGTGCCAGCAGTTCACCCCCTATGGCTTTCTTT.

This clonotype has just a few counts. The V call is TRBV28, the J call TRBJ2-5; D may be TRBD2 (5 bases). V lost 4 bases and J lost 5, with 17 bases in between. The CDR3 length is 15 residues. Looked up from germline, CDR1 is MDHEN and CDR2 is SYDVKM. Here the CDR3 DNA reads TGTGCCAGCAGTTCCCCCTCGGCAGGCGGGGAGACCCAGTACTTC. The encoded protein is CASSSPSAGGETQYF.

The chain uses TRBV19 and TRBJ2-5; 8 nucleotides line up with TRBD1. The CDR3 consists of 16 residues. Germline CDR1 LNHDA, CDR2 SQIVND (reference sequence). V lost 5 bases to trimming and J lost 6 bases; unmatched junction nucleotides: 14. Here the CDR3 DNA reads TGTGCCAGTAGTCCCTCCGGGGACAGGAGAGGGAAGACCCAGTACTTC. It is translated as CASSPSGDRRGKTQYF.

There are a few counts of this clonotype. The chain uses TRBV30 and TRBJ2-5; D gene ambiguous. The CDR3 is 12 amino acids. CDR1 and CDR2 from the germline V gene are GTSNPN and SVGIG (reference sequence). Between the trimmed V and J ends, which lost 4 bases and 5 bases, there was a span of 11 bases. For the CDR3, the DNA is TGTGCCTGGAATCAAGCCGGGGAGACCCAGTACTTC. It is translated as CAWNQAGETQYF.

V and J are TRBV29-1 and TRBJ2-1; TRBD2 aligns across 8 bases. This CDR3 has 13 residues. The germline CDR1 and CDR2 sequences are SQVTM and ANQGSEA. The CDR3 loop reads CTGVSGEHNEQFF. CDR3 coding DNA: TGCACCGGAGTTAGCGGGGAACACAATGAGCAGTTCTTC.

Worth noting for this clonotype: Compared with germline, one end of the junction differs, possibly owing to a read error. The V and J genes are TRBV19 and TRBJ2-2; TRBD1 matches 7 bases. CDR1 LNHDA and CDR2 SQIVND come from the germline V gene (reference sequence). The CDR3 consists of 15 residues. The CDR3 spells CASKGAARNAGELFF. CDR3 coding DNA: TGTGCCAGTAAGGGGGCAGCAAGGAACGCCGGGGAGCTGTTTTTT.

This chain links TRBV27 with TRBJ2-2, with D possibly being TRBD1 (5 bases). Germline V gene data show CDR1 as MNHEY and CDR2 as SMNVEV (reference sequence). The germline V and J ends were trimmed by 3 bases and 3 bases, with 8 bases remaining between them. This CDR3 has 14 amino acids. CDR3 amino acids: CASSFRADTGELFF. The CDR3 coding sequence is TGTGCCAGCAGTTTCAGGGCTGACACCGGGGAGCTGTTTTTT.

The chain links TRBV24-1 to TRBJ2-1; 7 nucleotides match TRBD1. The germline V gene encodes CDR1 KGHDR and CDR2 SFDVKD. The trim removed 3 bases at V and 10 bases at J, leaving 8 bases unmatched. There are 14 residues in the CDR3. CDR3 protein: CATSDLGGRAEQFF. CDR3 nucleotide sequence: TGTGCCACCAGTGATCTAGGGGGCCGGGCCGAGCAGTTCTTC.

The rearrangement joins TRBV6-5 to TRBJ2-5, with D possibly matching TRBD2 (7 bases). This CDR3 has 11 amino acids. Trimming removed 6 bases from V and 12 bases from J, with 14 bases in between. Looked up from germline, CDR1 is MNHEY and CDR2 is SVGAGI. CDR3 residues: CASSRGAVKYF. In DNA form, the CDR3 reads TGTGCCAGCAGCCGGGGGGCGGTAAAGTACTTC.

On this clonotype itself: An end of the junction differs from the germline gene, which may be a read error. The chain links TRBV9 to TRBJ1-1, with D possibly matching TRBD1 (5 bases). The CDR3 spans 12 residues. Per the germline V gene, CDR1 is SGDLS and CDR2 is YYNGEE. CDR3 amino acids: CASSVVRGAEIF. The CDR3 DNA reads as TGTGCCAGCAGCGTAGTAAGAGGGGCGGAGATCTTT.

V and J are TRBV2 and TRBJ2-7; D unclear. V was cut by 3 bases and J by 12 bases, with 12 bases left in between. Germline-derived CDR1 and CDR2 are SNHLY and FYNNEI. This CDR3 region has 11 residues. CDR3 in amino acids: CASSDADGTYF. The CDR3 DNA follows: TGTGCCAGCAGTGATGCAGACGGAACGTACTTC.

The CDR3, as DNA: TGTGCCAGCAGCTTAGGTGCCTCGGGTAATTCACCCCTCCACTTT. Its protein product is CASSLGASGNSPLHF. This sequence joins TRBV7-7 and TRBJ1-6, with unresolved D. V gave up 1 base and J gave up 6 bases, with 10 bases separating them. This CDR3 is built from 15 residues. Looked up from germline, CDR1 is SSHAT and CDR2 is FNYEAQ (reference sequence).

This clonotype was seen only a few times. The chain is built from TRBV3-1 and TRBJ2-5; D gene ambiguous. This CDR3 spans 16 amino acids. Germline assignment: CDR1 LGHDT and CDR2 YNNKEL (reference sequence). Deletions cut 4 bases from V and 1 base from J, with 16 bases between. CDR3 in amino acids: CASSPAASQFQETQYF. DNA of the CDR3: TGTGCCAGCAGCCCCGCGGCTTCTCAGTTCCAAGAGACCCAGTACTTC.

V gene TRBV11-2 combines with J gene TRBJ2-7; 8 bases align to TRBD1. The CDR3 is 12 residues long. Germline V CDR1 and CDR2: SGHAT, FQNNGV. After removal of 5 bases from V and 12 bases from J, the junction contained 9 bases not matched to a gene. In nucleotides, the CDR3 is TGTGCCAGCAGCCACCCGGACAGGGTAATGTACTTC. Protein: CASSHPDRVMYF. Variable domain in full (rest from reference TRBV11-2 and TRBJ2-7): EAGVAQSPRYKIIEKRQSVAFWCNPISGHATLYWYQQILGQGPKLLIQFQNNGVVDDSQLPKDRFSAERLKGVDSTLKIQPAKLEDSAVYLCASSHPDRVMYFGPGTRLTVT.

This chain joins TRBV4-1 and TRBJ1-5; TRBD1 is a possible D gene (5 bases). CDR3 length: 16 amino acids. V was trimmed by 2 bases and J by 2 bases, leaving 13 bases between them. Looked up from germline, CDR1 is MGHRA and CDR2 is YSYEKL. The CDR3: CASSQLLGRGNQPQHF. CDR3 nucleotides: TGCGCCAGCAGCCAACTCCTGGGACGGGGCAATCAGCCCCAGCATTTT.

The chain uses TRBV27 and TRBJ2-5; 9 positions agree with TRBD2. The DNA end is a closer match to TRBJ2-7, so the J assignment may be wrong. The CDR3 length is 14 residues. Per germline, CDR1 MNHEY and CDR2 SMNVEV (reference sequence). The CDR3 loop reads CASTRSSGGYEQYF. The DNA for the CDR3 is TGTGCCAGCACCCGGAGTAGCGGGGGCTACGAGCAGTACTTC.

The chain links TRBV24-1 to TRBJ2-5, with 10 bases matching TRBD1. V trimming: 6 bases; J trimming: 3 bases; junction bases outside the gene matches: 6. Germline V lookup: CDR1 KGHDR, CDR2 SFDVKD. CDR3 size: 15 residues. CDR3 sequence reads: CATSTRDRGEETQYF. CDR3 in DNA: TGTGCCACCAGTACGAGGGACAGGGGCGAAGAGACCCAGTACTTC.

CDR3 protein: CASSLELVQETQYF. The CDR3 region has the DNA TGTGCCAGCAGCTTAGAACTAGTCCAAGAGACCCAGTACTTC. The chain employs TRBV7-2 and TRBJ2-5; a weak D match, TRBD2 (5 bases). Germline values: CDR1 SGHTA, CDR2 FQGNSA. This CDR3 contains 14 residues. V gave up 1 base and J gave up 1 base, with 7 bases separating them.

The rearrangement uses TRBV27 and TRBJ1-1; D possibly corresponds to TRBD1 (5 bases). The germline gives CDR1 MNHEY, CDR2 SMNVEV (reference sequence). Trimming left V 5 bases short and J 0 bases short, with 10 bases between. This CDR3 contains 14 residues. This CDR3 is CASSPRQLNTEAFF. CDR3 in DNA: TGTGCCAGCAGTCCCCGACAGCTGAACACTGAAGCTTTCTTT.

The chain carries TRBV7-9 and TRBJ1-1, with no clear D. The germline CDR1 and CDR2 sequences are SEHNR and FQNEAQ (reference sequence). This CDR3 is built from 12 residues. V was pared by 7 bases and J by 11 bases, with 17 bases between. The CDR3, as DNA: TGTGCCAGCACCCTACCCCCACGGGCGGCTTTCTTT. Translation: CASTLPPRAAFF.